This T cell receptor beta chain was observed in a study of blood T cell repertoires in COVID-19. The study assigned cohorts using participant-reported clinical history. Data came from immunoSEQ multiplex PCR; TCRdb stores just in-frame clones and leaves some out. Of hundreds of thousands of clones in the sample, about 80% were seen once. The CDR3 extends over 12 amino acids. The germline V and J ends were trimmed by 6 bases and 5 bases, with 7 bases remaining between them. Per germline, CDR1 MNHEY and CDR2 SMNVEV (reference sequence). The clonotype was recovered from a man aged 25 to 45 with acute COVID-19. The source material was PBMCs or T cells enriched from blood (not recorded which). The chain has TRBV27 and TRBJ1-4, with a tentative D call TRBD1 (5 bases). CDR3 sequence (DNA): TGTGCCAGCAGGGGGCTCAATGAAAAACTGTTTTTT. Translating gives CASRGLNEKLFF.